The clone carrying this TCR beta chain was observed a handful of times. The source of the sample is a study of T cells in Graves' hyperthyroidism and ophthalmopathy. From RNA transcripts, TCR beta CDR3 regions were amplified. HTBI primers were employed in a first-round RT-PCR of the TCR CDR3. TCRdb itself ran the multiplex PCR reads through MiXCR, one entry per CDR3 protein. In the table there are 300,000 to 400,000 distinct CDR3 sequences, less than 20% of which are singletons. The CDR3 runs to 12 residues. Trimming stripped 6 bases from V and 6 bases from J, with 12 bases between. From germline, CDR1 is MDHEN and CDR2 SYDVKM.

The sample consisted of blood. This chain links TRBV28 with TRBJ2-7; TRBD1 is a possible D gene (5 bases). This receptor was identified in a man younger than 30 with Graves' ophthalmopathy. CDR3 coding DNA: TGTGCCAGCAGAATAAGGGGTGGCGAGCAGTACTTC. Translating gives CASRIRGGEQYF.